These 29 T cell receptor beta chains share one sample of origin, sequenced in a study of blood T cell repertoires in COVID-19. Libraries were prepared by immunoSEQ multiplex PCR; TCRdb keeps only in-frame clonotypes and omits some of them. Of under 200,000 clones listed, 90% are singletons. The sequenced sample was peripheral blood. The receptors come from a man aged 50-59 years with acute or convalescent COVID-19.

This CDR3 is CASSERHALAGNTIYF. The CDR3 nucleotides are TGTGCCAGCAGTGAAAGACACGCCTTGGCTGGAAACACCATATATTTT. The chain is built from TRBV6-1 and TRBJ1-3; the D is unclear. From germline, CDR1 is MNHNS and CDR2 SASEGT. The CDR3 totals 16 residues. The germline V and J ends were trimmed by 2 bases and 2 bases, with 13 bases remaining between them.

The chain is built from TRBV7-9 and TRBJ1-4; D uncertain. Germline V gives CDR1 SEHNR, CDR2 FQNEAQ (reference sequence). CDR3 size: 12 residues. V was trimmed by 8 bases and J by 4 bases, leaving 8 bases between them. DNA for the CDR3: TGTGCCAGCGGGAGGGTTAATGAAAAACTGTTTTTT. The encoded protein is CASGRVNEKLFF.

This clone was counted once. The rearrangement uses TRBV28 and TRBJ1-5; perhaps TRBD1 as D (6 bases). V gave up 7 bases and J gave up 0 bases, with 13 bases separating them. The germline V gene encodes CDR1 MDHEN and CDR2 SYDVKM. The CDR3 has 15 amino acids. CDR3 DNA: TGTGCCAGCATGGACAGTTCCTATAGCAATCAGCCCCAGCATTTT. It encodes CASMDSSYSNQPQHF.

CDR3 bases: TGTGCCAGCGGCAGTTCCTACGAGCAGTACTTC. This gives the protein CASGSSYEQYF. The chain couples TRBV28 to TRBJ2-7; D is uncertain. In germline, CDR1 is MDHEN, CDR2 SYDVKM. The ends were cut back, 8 bases at V and 1 base at J, with 6 bases in the middle. The CDR3 has 11 residues. The entire variable domain, with the rest obtained from reference TRBV28 and TRBJ2-7, is as follows: DVKVTQSSRYLVKRTGEKVFLECVQDMDHENMFWYRQDPGLGLRLIYFSYDVKMKEKGDIPEGYSVSREKKERFSLILESASTNQTSMYLCASGSSYEQYFGPGTRLTVT.

The chain recombines TRBV3-1 (or the pseudogene TRBV3-2) with TRBJ2-5; 8 bases are a match to TRBD1. The germline gives CDR1 LGHDT, CDR2 YNNKEL (reference sequence). Trimming took 3 bases from V and 4 from J; bases not matched to a gene: 7. The CDR3 is made up of 15 amino acids. The CDR3 loop reads CASSQVDRASETQYF. The CDR3 DNA is TGTGCCAGCAGCCAGGTGGACAGGGCTTCAGAGACCCAGTACTTC.

Concerning this clone itself: The junction differs from germline at one of its ends, possibly a read error. The genes are TRBV9 and TRBJ2-3; maybe TRBD2 (5 bases). Germline CDR1 is SGDLS and CDR2 is YYNGEE. The CDR3 is 14 residues long. The CDR3 region is CASTSHPSTDTQYF. The CDR3 DNA follows: TGTGCCAGCACCAGCCACCCTAGCACTGATACGCAGTATTTT.

The J gene is TRBJ2-7, the V gene TRBV6-5; 11 bases map to TRBD2. The CDR3 consists of 14 residues. Trimming took 5 bases from V and 4 from J; bases not matched to a gene: 4. Germline CDR1 MNHEY, CDR2 SVGAGI. CDR3 amino acids: CASSIAGGDYEQYF. The CDR3 DNA follows: TGTGCCAGCAGTATAGCGGGAGGGGATTACGAGCAGTACTTC.

This chain links TRBV7-2 with TRBJ2-7; D not resolved. V lost 6 bases and J 3 bases, leaving 12 bases between the germline ends. The CDR3 spans 13 residues. CDR1 and CDR2 (germline): SGHTA, FQGNSA. The CDR3 coding sequence is TGTGCCAGCAGTGCCACCTTCAGCTACGAGCAGTACGTC. This codes for CASSATFSYEQYV.

The chain carries TRBV27 and TRBJ1-6, with TRBD1 identical over 7 bases. CDR3 size: 15 residues. The germline CDR1 and CDR2 sequences are MNHEY and SMNVEV (reference sequence). The V gene end was trimmed by 5 bases and the J gene end by 3 bases; junction bases not matched to a gene: 4. The CDR3 region has the DNA TGTGCCAGCAGTAAACAGGGGAACTATAATTCACCCCTCCACTTT. It translates to CASSKQGNYNSPLHF.

CDR3 nucleotide sequence: TGTGCCAGCAGTCCTGAACCGGGACAGGGGAACACTGAAGCTTTCTTT. Protein product: CASSPEPGQGNTEAFF. The chain couples TRBV27 to TRBJ1-1; 9 bases line up with TRBD1. The germline gives CDR1 MNHEY, CDR2 SMNVEV (reference sequence). The J segment lost 1 base and the V segment lost 5 bases, leaving 8 bases of the junction unmatched. CDR3 size: 16 residues.

The chain employs TRBV7-8 and TRBJ1-4; a possible D gene is TRBD1 (6 bases). The CDR3 covers 20 residues. The germline V gene encodes CDR1 SGHVS and CDR2 FQNEAQ. V dropped 4 bases and J dropped 0 bases, with 24 bases sitting between them. The CDR3 reads CASSSPPFRVQGATNEKLFF. CDR3 DNA sequence: TGTGCCAGCAGCTCCCCGCCGTTCCGCGTACAGGGAGCAACTAATGAAAAACTGTTTTTT.

The gene calls are TRBV21-1 and TRBJ1-1; the table's D call TRBD1 went unverified against the DNA. TRBV21-1 counts as a pseudogene. The CDR3 is 17 residues long. The CDR3 loop is CASSTNPNRVLNTEAFF. In DNA, the CDR3 is TGTGCCAGCAGCACAAACCCGAACAGGGTTTTGAACACTGAAGCTTTCTTT.

The V gene is TRBV29-1, the J gene TRBJ1-5, with D uncertain. CDR1 SQVTM and CDR2 ANQGSEA come from the germline V gene. CDR3 length: 15 amino acids. V lost 6 bases and J 2 bases, leaving 17 bases between the germline ends. CDR3 sequence: CSVLVGSSGNQPQHF. CDR3 in DNA: TGCAGCGTCCTCGTGGGCAGCTCTGGCAATCAGCCCCAGCATTTT. The whole variable domain, remainder taken from reference TRBV29-1 and TRBJ1-5, is SAVISQKPSRDICQRGTSLTIQCQVDSQVTMMFWYRQQPGQSLTLIATANQGSEATYESGFVIDKFPISRPNLTFSTLTVSNMSPEDSSIYLCSVLVGSSGNQPQHFGDGTRLSIL.

The chain joins TRBV18 to TRBJ2-7; possibly TRBD2 for D (6 bases). Trimming stripped 2 bases from V and 7 bases from J, with 15 bases between. The CDR3 contains 14 residues. The germline CDR1 and CDR2 sequences are KGHSH and LQKENI. CDR3 region: CASSPSGSSGEQYF. CDR3 in DNA: TGTGCCAGCTCACCAAGCGGGTCGTCAGGGGAGCAGTACTTC. Full variable domain (rest looked up from reference TRBV18 and TRBJ2-7): NAGVMQNPRHLVRRRGQEARLRCSPMKGHSHVYWYRQLPEEGLKFMVYLQKENIIDESGMPKERFSAEFPKEGPSILRIQQVVRGDSAAYFCASSPSGSSGEQYFGPGTRLTVT.

The rearrangement links TRBV7-2 to TRBJ2-6; weak D call: TRBD1 (5 bases). Germline lookup yields CDR1 SGHTA and CDR2 FQGNSA. V was pared by 3 bases and J by 2 bases, with 8 bases between. CDR3 length: 15 residues. CDR3 region: CASSFPTAGANVLTF. CDR3 coding DNA: TGTGCCAGCAGCTTTCCGACAGCTGGGGCCAACGTCCTGACTTTC.

The chain carries TRBV2 and TRBJ2-3; 8 bases are a match to TRBD2. CDR1 SNHLY and CDR2 FYNNEI come from the germline V gene. The CDR3 spans 15 residues. J was trimmed by 4 bases and V by 2 bases; bases with no gene match: 5. The CDR3: CASSENGGAPDTQYF. CDR3 coding DNA: TGTGCCAGCAGTGAAAACGGGGGGGCCCCAGATACGCAGTATTTT.

The chain recombines TRBV7-6 with TRBJ2-1; 11 bases align to TRBD2. Germline lookup yields CDR1 SGHVS and CDR2 FNYEAQ. After removal of 0 bases from V and 3 bases from J, the junction contained 1 base not matched to a gene. This CDR3 contains 16 residues. CDR3 DNA: TGTGCCAGCAGCTTAGCGACTAGCGGGGTCTACAATGAGCAGTTCTTC. Translating gives CASSLATSGVYNEQFF. Together with reference TRBV7-6 and TRBJ2-1, the CDR3 gives the full variable domain: GAGVSQSPRYKVTKRGQDVALRCDPISGHVSLYWYRQALGQGPEFLTYFNYEAQQDKSGLPNDRFSAERPEGSISTLTIQRTEQRDSAMYRCASSLATSGVYNEQFFGPGTRLTVL.

The chain couples TRBV7-6 to TRBJ2-1; 7 bases are a match to TRBD2. Per germline, CDR1 SGHVS and CDR2 FNYEAQ. The CDR3 contains 15 residues. V lost 2 bases to trimming and J lost 10 bases; unmatched junction nucleotides: 11. The DNA of the CDR3 is TGTGCCAGCAGCTTACTTGGGGACTACCTAGGGGAGCAGTTCTTC. Translating gives CASSLLGDYLGEQFF. The entire variable domain, with the rest obtained from reference TRBV7-6 and TRBJ2-1, is as follows: GAGVSQSPRYKVTKRGQDVALRCDPISGHVSLYWYRQALGQGPEFLTYFNYEAQQDKSGLPNDRFSAERPEGSISTLTIQRTEQRDSAMYRCASSLLGDYLGEQFFGPGTRLTVL.

This clone came up once. J is TRBJ2-1 and V is TRBV4-1; D remains ambiguous. V was shortened by 1 base and J by 3 bases, with 4 bases between the two germline ends. This CDR3 has 13 amino acids. Germline CDR1 is MGHRA and CDR2 is YSYEKL. CDR3 coding DNA: TGCGCCAGCAGCCAAGGTCTCTACAATGAGCAGTTCTTC. Its protein is CASSQGLYNEQFF.

The rearrangement uses TRBV9 and TRBJ1-4, with 7 bases lining up with TRBD1. Trimming at V came to 0 bases and at J to 4 bases, leaving 3 bases not matched to a gene. CDR1 and CDR2 from the germline V gene are SGDLS and YYNGEE. The CDR3 length is 15 residues. CDR3 nucleotides: TGTGCCAGCAGCGTAGGGGGACAGAGTAATGAAAAACTGTTTTTT. Protein: CASSVGGQSNEKLFF.

The chain joins TRBV7-9 to TRBJ2-2, with D perhaps TRBD1 (5 bases). V shed 4 bases and J shed 0 bases, with 9 bases lying between them. The CDR3 length is 15 residues. Germline V gene lookup returns CDR1 SEHNR and CDR2 FQNEAQ (reference sequence). CDR3 DNA: TGTGCCAGCAGCTCGCCGACAGCGAACACCGGGGAGCTGTTTTTT. This sequence encodes CASSSPTANTGELFF. Filled out from reference TRBV7-9 and TRBJ2-2, the complete variable domain reads DTGVSQNPRHKITKRGQNVTFRCDPISEHNRLYWYRQTLGQGPEFLTYFQNEAQLEKSRLLSDRFSAERPKGSFSTLEIQRTEQGDSAMYLCASSSPTANTGELFFGEGSRLTVL.

For this clone: This sample also contains other DNA sequences that code for the same CDR3. V and J are TRBV6-5 and TRBJ1-1; a weak D match, TRBD1 (5 bases). The CDR3 totals 13 residues. V was clipped by 4 bases and J by 0 bases, with 6 bases between them. Looked up from germline, CDR1 is MNHEY and CDR2 is SVGAGI. The CDR3 loop is CASSLTVNTEAFF. The CDR3 nucleotides read TGTGCCAGCAGTTTGACAGTGAACACTGAAGCTTTCTTT.

The chain carries TRBV2 and TRBJ1-2; D is undetermined. Germline lookup yields CDR1 SNHLY and CDR2 FYNNEI. Trimming cost V 7 bases and J 2 bases, with 8 bases left between them. The CDR3 has 12 residues. Here the CDR3 reads CASTEMNYGYTF. The CDR3 DNA follows: TGTGCCAGCACAGAAATGAACTATGGCTACACCTTC.

The chain combines TRBV6-6 with TRBJ2-2; weak D call: TRBD1 (6 bases). The germline V gene has CDR1 MNHNY and CDR2 SVGAGI (reference sequence). The length of the CDR3 is 14 residues. V lost 5 bases and J lost 4, with 11 bases in between. The CDR3 protein is CASSPGQSTGELFF. CDR3 DNA sequence: TGTGCCAGCAGTCCGGGACAATCCACCGGGGAGCTGTTTTTT.

The chain links TRBV6-5 to TRBJ1-1; D remains unclear. The CDR3 runs 15 residues. The germline V gene encodes CDR1 MNHEY and CDR2 SVGAGI. Trimming removed 5 bases from V and 0 bases from J, with 13 bases in between. The CDR3 DNA follows: TGTGCCAGCAGTCCGAGGAAGAGTATGAACACTGAAGCTTTCTTT. This codes for CASSPRKSMNTEAFF.

The chain combines TRBV7-6 with TRBJ2-7; 8 bases align to TRBD1. The germline gives CDR1 SGHVS, CDR2 FNYEAQ. This CDR3 region has 13 residues. Trimming removed 2 bases from V and 6 bases from J; junction bases left unmatched: 3. The CDR3 coding sequence is TGTGCCAGCAGCTTACCCGACAGGGGCGAGCAGTACTTC. It codes for CASSLPDRGEQYF.

The chain links TRBV19 to TRBJ2-2; TRBD2 might be the D (5 bases). Trimming cost V 6 bases and J 4 bases, with 18 bases left between them. Germline V gives CDR1 LNHDA, CDR2 SQIVND (reference sequence). The CDR3 loop spans 16 amino acids. CDR3 coding DNA: TGTGCCAGTAGGCTATCCGGGTCACGGGGCACCGGGGAGCTGTTTTTT. Protein product: CASRLSGSRGTGELFF.

CDR3 DNA: TGTGCCTTTAGGGGTTCTGACTATGGCTACACCTTC. Translated: CAFRGSDYGYTF. The chain joins TRBV30 to TRBJ1-2, with D possibly matching TRBD1 (5 bases). V was pared by 7 bases and J by 3 bases, with 12 bases between. The CDR3 is 12 amino acids. Per the germline V gene, CDR1 is GTSNPN and CDR2 is SVGIG (reference sequence).

V usage is TRBV28 and J usage is TRBJ2-2, with TRBD1 identical over 9 bases. V was pared by 4 bases and J by 3 bases, with 3 bases of the junction left unmatched. The CDR3 consists of 15 residues. Germline V gene sequence: CDR1 MDHEN, CDR2 SYDVKM. This CDR3 is CASSSGDRDTGELFF. The DNA of the CDR3 is TGTGCCAGCAGTTCCGGGGACAGGGACACCGGGGAGCTGTTTTTT.